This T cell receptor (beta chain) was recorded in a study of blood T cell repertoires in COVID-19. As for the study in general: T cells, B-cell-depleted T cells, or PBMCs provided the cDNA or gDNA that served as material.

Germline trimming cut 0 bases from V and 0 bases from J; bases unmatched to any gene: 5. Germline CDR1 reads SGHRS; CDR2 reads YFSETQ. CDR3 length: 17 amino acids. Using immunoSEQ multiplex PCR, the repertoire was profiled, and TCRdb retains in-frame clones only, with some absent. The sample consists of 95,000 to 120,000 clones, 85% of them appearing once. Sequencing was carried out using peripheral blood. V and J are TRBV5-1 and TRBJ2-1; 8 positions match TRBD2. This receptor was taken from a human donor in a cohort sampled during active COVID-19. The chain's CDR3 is CASSLGLAGNSYNEQFF. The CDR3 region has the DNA TGCGCCAGCAGCTTGGGGCTAGCGGGCAACTCCTACAATGAGCAGTTCTTC.